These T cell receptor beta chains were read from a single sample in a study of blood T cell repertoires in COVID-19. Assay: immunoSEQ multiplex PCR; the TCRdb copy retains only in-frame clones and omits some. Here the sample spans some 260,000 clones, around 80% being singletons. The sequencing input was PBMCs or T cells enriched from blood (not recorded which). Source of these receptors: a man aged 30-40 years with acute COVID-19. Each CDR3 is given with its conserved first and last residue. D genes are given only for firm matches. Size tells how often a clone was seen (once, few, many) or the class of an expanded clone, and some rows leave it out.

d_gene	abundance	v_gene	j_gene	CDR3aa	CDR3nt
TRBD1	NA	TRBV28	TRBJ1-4	CASSNGGGMDNEKLFF	TGTGCCAGCAGTAATGGAGGGGGCATGGATAATGAAAAACTGTTTTTT
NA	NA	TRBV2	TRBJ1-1	CASNPPRGNTEAFF	TGTGCCAGCAATCCCCCTCGGGGGAACACTGAAGCTTTCTTT
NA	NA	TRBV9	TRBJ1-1	CASSAGWAVTEAFF	TGTGCCAGCAGCGCGGGGTGGGCGGTAACTGAAGCTTTCTTT
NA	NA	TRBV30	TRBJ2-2	CAWSRGSATGELFF	TGTGCCTGGAGTAGAGGGAGTGCTACCGGGGAGCTGTTTTTT
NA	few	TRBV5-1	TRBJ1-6	CASSPRDLNSPLHF	TGCGCCAGCAGCCCACGGGATCTAAATTCACCCCTCCACTTT
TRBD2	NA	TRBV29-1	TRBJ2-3	CSVRTSGSNTDTQYF	TGCAGCGTCCGGACTAGCGGGAGTAATACAGATACGCAGTATTTT
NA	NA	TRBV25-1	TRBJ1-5	CASSESGSLNSNQPQHF	TGTGCCAGCAGTGAATCGGGGTCCTTGAATAGCAATCAGCCCCAGCATTTT
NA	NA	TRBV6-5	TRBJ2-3	CASSYGETDTQYF	TGTGCCAGCAGTTACGGAGAAACAGATACGCAGTATTTT
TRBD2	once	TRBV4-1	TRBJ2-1	CASSQGMASGSWYNEQFF	TGCGCCAGCAGCCAAGGGATGGCTAGCGGGAGTTGGTACAATGAGCAGTTCTTC
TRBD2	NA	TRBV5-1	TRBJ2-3	CASSGTSGATDTQYF	TGCGCCAGCTCCGGGACTAGCGGGGCGACAGATACGCAGTATTTT
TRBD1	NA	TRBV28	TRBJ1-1	CASSLTGRYTEAFF	TGTGCCAGCAGCCTGACAGGGAGGTACACTGAAGCTTTCTTT
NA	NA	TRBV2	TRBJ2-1	CASSEQGLPQWNEQFF	TGTGCCAGCAGTGAACAGGGGTTACCACAGTGGAATGAGCAGTTCTTC
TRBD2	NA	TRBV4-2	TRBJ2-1	CASSPRVSGMVNEQFF	TGTGCCAGCAGCCCCCGGGTTAGCGGGATGGTTAATGAGCAGTTCTTC
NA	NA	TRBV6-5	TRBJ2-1	CASRVLAGSYNEQFF	TGTGCCAGCAGAGTATTAGCCGGCTCCTACAATGAGCAGTTCTTC
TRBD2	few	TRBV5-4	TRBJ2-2	CASSLDASGRPGELFF	TGTGCCAGCAGCTTGGATGCTAGCGGGAGACCCGGGGAGCTGTTTTTT
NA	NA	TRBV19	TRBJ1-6	CASSIAGGRGNSPLHF	TGTGCCAGTAGTATAGCGGGGGGGCGAGGAAATTCACCCCTCCACTTT
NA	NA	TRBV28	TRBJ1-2	CASSPDTLRGYTF	TGTGCCAGCAGCCCCGATACTCTACGGGGCTACACCTTC
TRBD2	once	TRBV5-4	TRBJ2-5	CASSRGGVRQETQYF	TGTGCCAGCAGCCGGGGGGGGGTTCGCCAAGAGACCCAGTACTTC
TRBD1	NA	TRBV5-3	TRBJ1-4	CARSPDRGRWVVEKLFF	TGTGCCAGAAGCCCTGACAGGGGCAGATGGGTTGTTGAAAAACTGTTTTTT
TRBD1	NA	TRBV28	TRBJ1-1	CASPGGPGQGAVNTEAFF	TGTGCCAGCCCCGGGGGACCGGGACAGGGGGCCGTGAACACTGAAGCTTTCTTT
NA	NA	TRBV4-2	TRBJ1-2	CASSQETDRYTF	TGTGCCAGCAGCCAGGAGACGGATCGCTACACCTTC
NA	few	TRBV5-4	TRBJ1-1	CASSLGNRDGTEAFF	TGTGCCAGCAGCTTGGGTAACAGGGATGGCACTGAAGCTTTCTTT
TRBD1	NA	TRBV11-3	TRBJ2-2	CASSLDRGGELFF	TGTGCCAGCAGCTTGGACAGGGGCGGGGAGCTGTTTTTT